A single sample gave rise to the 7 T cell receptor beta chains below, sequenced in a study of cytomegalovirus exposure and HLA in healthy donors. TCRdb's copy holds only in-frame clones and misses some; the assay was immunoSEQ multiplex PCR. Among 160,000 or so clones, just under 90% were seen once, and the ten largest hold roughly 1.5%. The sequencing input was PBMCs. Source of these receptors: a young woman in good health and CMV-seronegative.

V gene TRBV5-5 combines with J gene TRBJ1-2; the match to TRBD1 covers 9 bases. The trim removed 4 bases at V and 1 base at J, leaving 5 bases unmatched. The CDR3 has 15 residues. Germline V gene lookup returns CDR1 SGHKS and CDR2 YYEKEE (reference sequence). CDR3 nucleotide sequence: TGTGCCAGCAGCGGGCCGGGACAGGGTAACTATGGCTACACCTTC. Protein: CASSGPGQGNYGYTF.

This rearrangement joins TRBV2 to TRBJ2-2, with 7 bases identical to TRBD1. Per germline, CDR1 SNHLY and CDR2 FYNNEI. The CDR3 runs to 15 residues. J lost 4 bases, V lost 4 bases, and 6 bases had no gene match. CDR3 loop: CASSGDSQGTGELFF. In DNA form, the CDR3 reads TGTGCCAGCAGTGGGGACAGCCAGGGCACCGGGGAGCTGTTTTTT.

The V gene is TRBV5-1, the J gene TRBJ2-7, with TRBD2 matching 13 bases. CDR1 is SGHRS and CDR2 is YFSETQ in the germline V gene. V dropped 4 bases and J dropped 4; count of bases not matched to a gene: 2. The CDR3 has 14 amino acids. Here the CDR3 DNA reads TGCGCCAGCAGCAGGACTAGCGGGGGTTACGAGCAGTACTTC. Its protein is CASSRTSGGYEQYF.

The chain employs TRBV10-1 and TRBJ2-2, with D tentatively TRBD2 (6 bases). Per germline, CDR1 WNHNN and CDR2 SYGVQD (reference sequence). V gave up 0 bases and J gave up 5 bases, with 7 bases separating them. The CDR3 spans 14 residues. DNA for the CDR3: TGCGCCAGCAGTGAGTCGGGGGGAACCGGGGAGCTGTTTTTT. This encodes CASSESGGTGELFF.

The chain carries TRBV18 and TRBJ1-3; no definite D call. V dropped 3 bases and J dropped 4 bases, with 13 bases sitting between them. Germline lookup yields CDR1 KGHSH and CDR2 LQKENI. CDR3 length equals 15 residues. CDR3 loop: CASSPGTPRGNTIYF. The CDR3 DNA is TGTGCCAGCTCACCGGGCACACCAAGAGGAAACACCATATATTTT. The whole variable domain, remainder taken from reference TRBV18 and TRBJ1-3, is NAGVMQNPRHLVRRRGQEARLRCSPMKGHSHVYWYRQLPEEGLKFMVYLQKENIIDESGMPKERFSAEFPKEGPSILRIQQVVRGDSAAYFCASSPGTPRGNTIYFGEGSWLTVV.

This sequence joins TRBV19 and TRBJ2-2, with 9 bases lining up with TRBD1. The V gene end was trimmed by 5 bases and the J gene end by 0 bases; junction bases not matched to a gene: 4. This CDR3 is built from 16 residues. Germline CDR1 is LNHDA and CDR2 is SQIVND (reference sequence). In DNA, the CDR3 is TGTGCCAGTAGTCCATGGACAGGGGCGAACACCGGGGAGCTGTTTTTT. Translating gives CASSPWTGANTGELFF.

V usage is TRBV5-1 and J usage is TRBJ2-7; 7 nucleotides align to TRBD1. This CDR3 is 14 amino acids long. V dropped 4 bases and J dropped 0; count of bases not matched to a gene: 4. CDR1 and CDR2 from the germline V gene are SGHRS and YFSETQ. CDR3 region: CASSGGQYSYEQYF. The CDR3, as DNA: TGCGCCAGCAGCGGGGGACAGTACTCCTACGAGCAGTACTTC.